Detailed here is one T cell receptor (beta chain). Authors' methods: How many nucleated cells were present was estimated from reference gene primer amplification. Some clones are missing from TCRdb's copy, which holds only in-frame ones; the method was immunoSEQ multiplex PCR. The D gene and trimming were derived from the DNA, and the V and J assignments and clone size from that table. The sample includes 200,000 to 300,000 clones, more than 85% of them seen just once. This entry is derived from a study of blood T cell repertoires in COVID-19. Study context: Samples taken during acute and convalescent COVID-19 were collected in the United States, Italy and Spain. T cells, B-cell-depleted T cells, or PBMCs provided the cDNA or gDNA that served as material.

Seattle enrolled patients during active infection and tracked them longitudinally. This CDR3 region has 15 residues. V lost 5 bases to trimming and J lost 1 base, with 14 bases between them. Germline V CDR1 and CDR2: SEHNR, FQNEAQ (reference sequence). This TCR was recovered from a person under 30 with COVID-19, enrolled during active disease. The chain links TRBV7-9 to TRBJ2-5; D is unclear. Sequenced input: peripheral blood. CDR3 DNA sequence: TGTGCCAGCAGCCGCAACCTAGAGATCCAAGAGACCCAGTACTTC. Translated, it gives CASSRNLEIQETQYF.